Listed below are T cell receptor beta chains from one sample, sequenced in a study of early T cells in non-severe SARS-CoV-2 infection. TCRdb re-called the 5' RACE reads with MiXCR, one entry per CDR3 protein. The data show 50,000 to 70,000 distinct CDR3 sequences, around 12% seen once. Sequenced material: whole blood. These receptors were taken from an adult who was a healthcare worker with PCR-confirmed SARS-CoV-2 infection or an uninfected control (not recorded which). CDR3s include the opening cysteine and the closing phenylalanine or tryptophan. A D gene is named only where the DNA matches it firmly. Only some rows state a clone size, as once, few, many or a class for expanded clones.

clone_size	v_call	j_call	d_call	cdr3_nt	cdr3_aa
.	TRBV5-1	TRBJ2-7	.	TGCGCCAGCAGCATAGGGTTGAGGGGATCCGGGTCCGAGGAGCAGTACTTC	CASSIGLRGSGSEEQYF
.	TRBV12-3/TRBV12-4	TRBJ2-2	.	TGTGCCAGCAGACCAACAGGGTCCACCGGGGAGCTGTTTTTT	CASRPTGSTGELFF
many	TRBV20-1	TRBJ1-4	.	TGCAGTGCTAGAGGTTTACAGGTTGCAACTAATGAAAAACTGTTTTTT	CSARGLQVATNEKLFF
.	TRBV29-1	TRBJ2-7	.	TGCAGCGTTGAAGGCCAGACATTCGAGCAGTACTTC	CSVEGQTFEQYF
many	TRBV30	TRBJ2-7	.	TGTGCCTGGAGTGTAGAGGTCGTGGGCTCCTACGAGCAGTACTTC	CAWSVEVVGSYEQYF
.	TRBV7-2	TRBJ1-5	.	TGTGCCAGCAGCTTTACAAATCAGCCCCAGCATTTT	CASSFTNQPQHF
many	TRBV6-2/TRBV6-3	TRBJ2-3	.	TGTGCCAGCAGTTATGATGTAGATACGCAGTATTTT	CASSYDVDTQYF
.	TRBV7-3	TRBJ2-3	TRBD2	TGTGCCAGCAGCTTAACTAGCGGGGGGCGTAGCACAGATACGCAGTATTTT	CASSLTSGGRSTDTQYF
.	TRBV7-2	TRBJ2-7	TRBD1	TGTGCCAGCAGCTCTCCCAGGGGGGAGCAGTACTTC	CASSSPRGEQYF
.	TRBV2	TRBJ2-7	.	TGTGCCAGCGGACGACAGAGCTCCTACGAGCAGTACTTC	CASGRQSSYEQYF
few	TRBV11-2	TRBJ1-6	TRBD1	TGTGCCAGCAGCTACCTGACAGGGGGTAATTCACCCCTCCACTTT	CASSYLTGGNSPLHF
few	TRBV6-5	TRBJ1-2	.	TGTGCCAGCAGTTACTCGTCCCGTCGGCTTGGGCCTAACTATGGCTACACCTTC	CASSYSSRRLGPNYGYTF
few	TRBV7-2	TRBJ2-1	TRBD2	TGTGCCAGCAGGTTCCTAGCGGGGGATCTATACAATGAGCAGTTCTTC	CASRFLAGDLYNEQFF
many	TRBV20-1	TRBJ2-5	TRBD2	TGCAGTGCCCATGTAGCGGGGGTGGAGACCCAGTACTTC	CSAHVAGVETQYF
.	TRBV27	TRBJ1-5	.	TGTGCCAGCAGTTCAAGGGGGGCCCACATCAATCAGCCCCAGCATTTT	CASSSRGAHINQPQHF
.	TRBV6-5	TRBJ1-1	.	TGTGCCAGCAGTTCGGCTAACTCGCGACAGACAGCTTTCTTT	CASSSANSRQTAFF
few	TRBV3-1	TRBJ1-2	.	TGTGCCAGCAGCCAAGTGACAGCCTATGGCTACACCTTC	CASSQVTAYGYTF
.	TRBV10-1	TRBJ1-1	TRBD1	TGCGCCAGCAGTTCCCCGGGACAGGGAACTGAAGTTTTCTTT	CASSSPGQGTEVFF
.	TRBV20-1	TRBJ2-3	.	TGCAGTGCCCACAATCTTGGGGATCGTACAGATACGCAGTATTTT	CSAHNLGDRTDTQYF
.	TRBV27	TRBJ1-1	.	TGTGCCAGCAGTTTTCAGAGGAACACTGAAGCTTTCTTT	CASSFQRNTEAFF
.	TRBV11-2	TRBJ2-3	.	TGTGCCAGCAGCCGGGACGGGGCGAGCACAGATACGCAGTATTTT	CASSRDGASTDTQYF
.	TRBV30	TRBJ2-1	.	TGTGCCTGGAGTGAAGGAATCGACAATGAGCAGTTCTTC	CAWSEGIDNEQFF
many	TRBV20-1	TRBJ1-1	.	TGCAGTGCTACCACAGGGAAGAGCACTGAAGCTTTCTTT	CSATTGKSTEAFF
many	TRBV4-3	TRBJ2-1	.	TGCGCCAGCAGCCAAGCCGCTGACAGAGGGCAGTTCTTC	CASSQAADRGQFF
.	TRBV7-9	TRBJ2-7	TRBD1	TGTGCCAGCAGGCGACAGGGGAATTACGAGCAGTACTTC	CASRRQGNYEQYF
many	TRBV20-1	TRBJ2-3	TRBD2	TGCAGTGCACAGAGGACTAGCGGGCCCACAGATACGCAGTATTTT	CSAQRTSGPTDTQYF
many	TRBV11-2	TRBJ2-1	TRBD2	TGTGCCAGCAGGGGACTAGCGGGATACAATGAGCAGTTCTTC	CASRGLAGYNEQFF
.	TRBV10-3	TRBJ2-7	.	TGTGCCATCAGTCAGGGAACCTACGAGCAGTACTTC	CAISQGTYEQYF
.	TRBV3-1	TRBJ2-1	.	TGTGCCAGCAGCCAAAGGGGGGGAAATGAGCAGTTCTTC	CASSQRGGNEQFF
.	TRBV10-3	TRBJ1-6	.	TGTGCCATCAGTGAGTCGGGGGCCTCACCCCTCCACTTT	CAISESGASPLHF
many	TRBV20-1	TRBJ2-1	TRBD2	TGCAGTGCTCCCACCGGGGGGGCCTTGTACAATGAGCAGTTCTTC	CSAPTGGALYNEQFF
.	TRBV21-1	TRBJ2-1	.	TGTGCCAGCAGCAAAAGGCAAGTTCGGACAGGGGCACACAATGAGCAGTTCTTC	CASSKRQVRTGAHNEQFF
.	TRBV11-2	TRBJ1-1	.	TGTGCCAGCAGCCCCGACAGCCTTTTGAACACTGAAGCTTTCTTT	CASSPDSLLNTEAFF
.	TRBV5-1	TRBJ2-1	TRBD2	TGCGCCAGCAGCAACGGACTAGCGGGGAGCCATCCCAATGAGCAGTTCTTC	CASSNGLAGSHPNEQFF
medium-sized	TRBV5-5	TRBJ1-6	.	TGTGCCAGCAGCTTTCACAGGGACTATAATTCACCCCTCCACTTT	CASSFHRDYNSPLHF